This T cell receptor (beta chain) came from a study of blood T cells in healthy people across ages. The study recruited healthy Caucasian donors from Russia who were aged about 6 to 90. The authors isolated at least 6 million PBMCs per sample. A second about 6 to 12 cycle PCR used barcoded and J-beta primers. MiXCR was run by TCRdb on the 5' RACE reads, yielding one entry per CDR3 protein. The data hold hundreds of thousands of distinct CDR3 sequences, with approximately 43% observed a single time. Study-level points and caveats: A conclusive naive versus antigen-experienced comparison was prevented by the unsorted PBMCs.

Only a few counts were recorded for this clonotype. Its matching antigen is unknown. CDR1 and CDR2 (germline): LNHNV, YYDKDF (reference sequence). The CDR3 has 15 residues. With V trimmed by 5 bases and J by 4 bases, 2 bases remained unmatched. The receptor was derived from an older woman in good health. Sequencing was carried out using blood. This rearrangement joins TRBV15 to TRBJ2-1; 13 bases are a match to TRBD2. CDR3 amino acids: CATSGTSGAYNEQFF. The CDR3 coding sequence is TGTGCCACCAGCGGGACTAGCGGGGCATACAATGAGCAGTTCTTC.